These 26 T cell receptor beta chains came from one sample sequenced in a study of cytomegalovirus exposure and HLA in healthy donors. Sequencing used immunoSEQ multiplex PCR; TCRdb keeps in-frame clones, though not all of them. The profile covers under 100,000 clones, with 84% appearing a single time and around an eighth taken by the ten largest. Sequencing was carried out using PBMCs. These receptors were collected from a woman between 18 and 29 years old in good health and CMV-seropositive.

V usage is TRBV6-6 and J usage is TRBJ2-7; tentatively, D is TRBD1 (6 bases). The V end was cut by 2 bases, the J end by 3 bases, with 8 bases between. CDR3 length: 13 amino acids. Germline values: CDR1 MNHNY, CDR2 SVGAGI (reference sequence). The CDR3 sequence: CASSYGTLYEQYF. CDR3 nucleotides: TGTGCCAGCAGTTACGGGACACTCTACGAGCAGTACTTC.

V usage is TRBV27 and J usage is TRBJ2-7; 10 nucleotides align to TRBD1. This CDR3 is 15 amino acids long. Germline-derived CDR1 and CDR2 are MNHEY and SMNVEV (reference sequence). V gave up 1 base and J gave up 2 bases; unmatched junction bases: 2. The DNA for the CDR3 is TGTGCCAGCAGTTTATTTGGGACAGGGGCCTACGAGCAGTACTTC. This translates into CASSLFGTGAYEQYF.

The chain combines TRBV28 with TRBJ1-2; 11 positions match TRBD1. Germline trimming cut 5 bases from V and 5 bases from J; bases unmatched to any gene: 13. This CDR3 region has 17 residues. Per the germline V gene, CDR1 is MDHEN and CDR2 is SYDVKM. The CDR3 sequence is CASSMDRGPLGRYGYTF. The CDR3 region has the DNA TGTGCCAGCAGTATGGACAGGGGGCCCCTGGGACGGTATGGCTACACCTTC.

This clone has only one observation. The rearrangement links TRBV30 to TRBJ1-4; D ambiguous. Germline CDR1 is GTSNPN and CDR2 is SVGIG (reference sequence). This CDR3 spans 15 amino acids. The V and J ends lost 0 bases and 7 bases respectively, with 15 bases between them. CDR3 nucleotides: TGTGCCTGGAGTGTACTGGGATTTCGGGGTGAAAAACTGTTTTTT. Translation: CAWSVLGFRGEKLFF.

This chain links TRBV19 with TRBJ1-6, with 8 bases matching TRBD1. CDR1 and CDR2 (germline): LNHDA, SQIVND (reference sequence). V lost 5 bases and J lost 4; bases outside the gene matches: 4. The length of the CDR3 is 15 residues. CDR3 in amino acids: CASSGQGAYNSPLHF. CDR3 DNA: TGTGCCAGTAGTGGACAGGGTGCATATAATTCACCCCTCCACTTT.

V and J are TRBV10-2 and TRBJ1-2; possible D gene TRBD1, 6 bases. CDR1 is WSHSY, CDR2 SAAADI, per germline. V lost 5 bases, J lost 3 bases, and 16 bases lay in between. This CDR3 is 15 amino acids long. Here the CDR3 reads CASSRTGSFDYGYTF. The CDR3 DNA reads TGCGCCAGCAGTCGTACAGGGTCTTTCGACTATGGCTACACCTTC.

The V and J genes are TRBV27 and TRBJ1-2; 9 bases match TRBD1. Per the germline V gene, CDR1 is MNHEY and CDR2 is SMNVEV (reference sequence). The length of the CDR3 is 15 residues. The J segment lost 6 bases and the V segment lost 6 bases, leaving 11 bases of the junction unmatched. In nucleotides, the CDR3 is TGTGCCAGCAGCCAACCGGGACAGGGTTTGAATGGCTACACCTTC. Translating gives CASSQPGQGLNGYTF.

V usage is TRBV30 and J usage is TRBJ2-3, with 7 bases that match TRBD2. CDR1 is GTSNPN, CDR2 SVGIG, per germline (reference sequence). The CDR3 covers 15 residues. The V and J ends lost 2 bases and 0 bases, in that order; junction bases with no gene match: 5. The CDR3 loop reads CAWSQAGDSTDTQYF. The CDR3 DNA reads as TGTGCCTGGAGTCAGGCGGGGGATAGCACAGATACGCAGTATTTT.

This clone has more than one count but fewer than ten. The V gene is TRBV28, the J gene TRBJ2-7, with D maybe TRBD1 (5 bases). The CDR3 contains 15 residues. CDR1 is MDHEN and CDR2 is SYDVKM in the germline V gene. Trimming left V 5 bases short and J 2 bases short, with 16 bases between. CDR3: CASSAQGVGTYEQYF. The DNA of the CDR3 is TGTGCCAGCAGTGCACAAGGGGTAGGGACCTACGAGCAGTACTTC.

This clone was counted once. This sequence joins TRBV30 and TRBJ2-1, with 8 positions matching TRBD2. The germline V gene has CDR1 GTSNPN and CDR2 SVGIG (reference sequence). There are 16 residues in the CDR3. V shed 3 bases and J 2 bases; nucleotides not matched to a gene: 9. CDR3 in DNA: TGTGCCTGGAGGGACGGGGGGGCCCGTACCTACAATGAGCAGTTCTTC. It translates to CAWRDGGARTYNEQFF. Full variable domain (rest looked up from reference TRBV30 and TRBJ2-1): SQTIHQWPATLVQPVGSPLSLECTVEGTSNPNLYWYRQAAGRGLQLLFYSVGIGQISSEVPQNLSASRPQDRQFILSSKKLLLSDSGFYLCAWRDGGARTYNEQFFGPGTRLTVL.

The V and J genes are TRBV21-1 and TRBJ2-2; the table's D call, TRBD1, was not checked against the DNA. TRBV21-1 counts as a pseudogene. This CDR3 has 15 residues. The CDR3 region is CASSEGQGHTGELFF. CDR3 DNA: TGTGCCAGCAGCGAGGGACAGGGGCACACCGGGGAGCTGTTTTTT.

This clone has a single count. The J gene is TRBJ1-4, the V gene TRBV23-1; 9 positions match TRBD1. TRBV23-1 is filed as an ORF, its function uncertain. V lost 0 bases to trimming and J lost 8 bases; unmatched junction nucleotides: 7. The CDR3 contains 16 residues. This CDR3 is CASSQSRDRDQEKLFF. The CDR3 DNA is TGCGCCAGCAGTCAATCGCGGGACAGGGACCAAGAAAAACTGTTTTTT.

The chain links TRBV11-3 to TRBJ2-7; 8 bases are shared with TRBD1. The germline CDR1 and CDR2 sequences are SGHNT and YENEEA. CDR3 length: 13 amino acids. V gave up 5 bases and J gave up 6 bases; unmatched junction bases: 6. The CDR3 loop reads CASSPGQGGEQYF. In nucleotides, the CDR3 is TGTGCCAGCAGCCCTGGACAGGGCGGCGAGCAGTACTTC.

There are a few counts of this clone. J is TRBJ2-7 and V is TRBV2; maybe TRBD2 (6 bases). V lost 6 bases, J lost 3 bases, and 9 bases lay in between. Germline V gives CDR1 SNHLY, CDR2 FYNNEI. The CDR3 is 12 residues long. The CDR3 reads CASRVDYYEQYF. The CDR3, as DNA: TGTGCCAGCAGGGTGGACTACTACGAGCAGTACTTC.

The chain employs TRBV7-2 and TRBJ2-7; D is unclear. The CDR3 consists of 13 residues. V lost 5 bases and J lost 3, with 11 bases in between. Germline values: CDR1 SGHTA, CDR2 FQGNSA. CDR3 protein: CASSPWSLYEQYF. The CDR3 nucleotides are TGTGCCAGCAGCCCGTGGTCACTCTACGAGCAGTACTTC.

CDR3 sequence (DNA): TGTGCCAGCAGTGTGGCCGCACAGGGGTTCTATGGCTACACCTTC. It translates to CASSVAAQGFYGYTF. J is TRBJ1-2 and V is TRBV28; TRBD1 matches 7 bases. The CDR3 consists of 15 residues. J lost 4 bases, V lost 5 bases, and 10 bases had no gene match. Germline V lookup: CDR1 MDHEN, CDR2 SYDVKM.

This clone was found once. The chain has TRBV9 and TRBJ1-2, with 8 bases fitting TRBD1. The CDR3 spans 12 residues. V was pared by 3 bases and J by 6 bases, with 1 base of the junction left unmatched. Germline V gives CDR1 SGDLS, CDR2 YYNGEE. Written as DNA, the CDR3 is TGTGCCAGCAGCGCACAGGGGGATGGCTACACCTTC. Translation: CASSAQGDGYTF.

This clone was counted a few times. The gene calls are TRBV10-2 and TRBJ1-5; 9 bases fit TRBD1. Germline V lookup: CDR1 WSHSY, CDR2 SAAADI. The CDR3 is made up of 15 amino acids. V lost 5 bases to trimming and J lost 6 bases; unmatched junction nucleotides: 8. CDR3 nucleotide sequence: TGCGCCAGCAGTAGGAGTGGGACAGGGACTCAGCCCCAGCATTTT. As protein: CASSRSGTGTQPQHF.

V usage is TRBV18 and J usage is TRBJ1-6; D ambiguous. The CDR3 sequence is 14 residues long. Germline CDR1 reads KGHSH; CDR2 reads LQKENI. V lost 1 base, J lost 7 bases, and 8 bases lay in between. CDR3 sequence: CASSPRAANSPLHF. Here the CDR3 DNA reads TGTGCCAGCTCACCACGCGCTGCAAATTCACCCCTCCACTTT.

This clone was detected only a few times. The CDR3: CASSVVPGNYGYTF. Written as DNA, the CDR3 is TGTGCCAGCAGCGTAGTTCCAGGGAACTATGGCTACACCTTC. The chain carries TRBV9 and TRBJ1-2, with a tentative D call TRBD1 (5 bases). Germline lookup yields CDR1 SGDLS and CDR2 YYNGEE. CDR3 length equals 14 residues. The V and J ends lost 0 bases and 2 bases respectively, with 8 bases between them.

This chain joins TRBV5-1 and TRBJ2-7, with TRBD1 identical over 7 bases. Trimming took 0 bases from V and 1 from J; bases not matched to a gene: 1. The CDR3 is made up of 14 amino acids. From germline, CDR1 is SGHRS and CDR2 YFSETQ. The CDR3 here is CASSLGDSSYEQYF. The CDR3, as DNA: TGCGCCAGCAGCTTGGGGGACAGTTCCTACGAGCAGTACTTC.

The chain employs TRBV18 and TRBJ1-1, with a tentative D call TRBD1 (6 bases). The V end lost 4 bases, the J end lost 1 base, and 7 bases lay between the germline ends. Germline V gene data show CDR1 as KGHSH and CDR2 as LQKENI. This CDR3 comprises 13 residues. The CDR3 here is CASSRGQNTEAFF. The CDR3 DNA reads TGTGCCAGCTCACGGGGACAGAACACTGAAGCTTTCTTT.

CDR3 sequence (DNA): TGTGCCAGTTCACAGGGGATGAACACTGAAGCTTTCTTT. It is translated as CASSQGMNTEAFF. The gene calls are TRBV11-3 and TRBJ1-1; TRBD1 matches 7 bases. CDR1 and CDR2 from the germline V gene are SGHNT and YENEEA. The CDR3 extends over 13 amino acids. V gave up 9 bases and J gave up 0 bases; unmatched junction bases: 4.

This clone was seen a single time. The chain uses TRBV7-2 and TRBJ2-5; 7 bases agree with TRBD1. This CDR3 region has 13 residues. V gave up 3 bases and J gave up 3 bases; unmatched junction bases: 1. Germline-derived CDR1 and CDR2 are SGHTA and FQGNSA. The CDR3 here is CASSLQGEETQYF. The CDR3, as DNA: TGTGCCAGCAGCTTGCAGGGGGAAGAGACCCAGTACTTC.

The CDR3 reads CASRDSGLFTDTQYF. CDR3 in DNA: TGTGCCAGCAGGGATAGCGGTCTTTTCACAGATACGCAGTATTTT. The chain combines TRBV6-6 with TRBJ2-3; D is perhaps TRBD2 (6 bases). V dropped 6 bases and J dropped 2 bases, with 15 bases sitting between them. There are 15 residues in the CDR3. Germline assignment: CDR1 MNHNY and CDR2 SVGAGI (reference sequence).

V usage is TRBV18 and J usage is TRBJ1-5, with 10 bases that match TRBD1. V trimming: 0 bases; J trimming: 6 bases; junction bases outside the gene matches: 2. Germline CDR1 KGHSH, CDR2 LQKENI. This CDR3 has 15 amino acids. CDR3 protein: CASSPPGQGVQPQHF. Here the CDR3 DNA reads TGTGCCAGCTCACCACCCGGACAGGGGGTTCAGCCCCAGCATTTT.